Here is one T cell receptor (beta chain) with its context. Authors' methods: Amplification of reference gene primers provided the estimated nucleated cell counts. Produced via immunoSEQ multiplex PCR; TCRdb's table is partial and in-frame only. V and J calls and clone size follow that table, whereas D and trimming were derived from the DNA. The sample contains about 59,000 clones, roughly nine tenths of which appear only once. This sample is drawn from a study of blood T cell repertoires in COVID-19. Whole-study context: The United States, Italy and Spain were the sources of the acute and convalescent COVID-19 samples. T cells, B-cell-depleted T cells, or PBMCs provided the cDNA or gDNA that served as material.

The receptor comes from a man older than 75 in a cohort sampled during active COVID-19. Sequenced input: peripheral blood.

The CDR3 bases are TGTGCCAGCAGCGTAGGCGGGACAGGGTTGTTCTTC. Protein: CASSVGGTGLFF. The V and J genes are TRBV9 and TRBJ2-1, with 9 bases lining up with TRBD1. The germline V gene encodes CDR1 SGDLS and CDR2 YYNGEE. CDR3 size: 12 residues. Trimming removed 0 bases from V and 15 bases from J; junction bases left unmatched: 4. The full variable domain, its missing parts supplied by reference TRBV9 and TRBJ2-1, is DSGVTQTPKHLITATGQRVTLRCSPRSGDLSVYWYQQSLDQGLQFLIQYYNGEERAKGNILERFSAQQFPDLHSELNLSSLELGDSALYFCASSVGGTGLFFGPGTRLTVL.